This TCR beta chain comes out of a study of technical replicates of blood from a few donors. The CDR3 has 16 amino acids. Trimming removed 1 base from V and 2 bases from J; junction bases left unmatched: 5. Germline lookup yields CDR1 SGHVS and CDR2 FNYEAQ. Generated by immunoSEQ multiplex PCR, the TCRdb table keeps only in-frame clones and is missing some. The sample contains approximately 75,000 clones, approximately 96% of which appear only once. This receptor was identified in a human donor in good health. The specimen was T cells isolated from PBMCs. The chain recombines TRBV7-6 with TRBJ1-1, with 9 bases aligning to TRBD1. The CDR3 DNA follows: TGTGCCAGCAGCTTAGGGAGGACAGGGGAAAACACTGAAGCTTTCTTT. It yields the protein CASSLGRTGENTEAFF. The whole variable domain, remainder taken from reference TRBV7-6 and TRBJ1-1, is GAGVSQSPRYKVTKRGQDVALRCDPISGHVSLYWYRQALGQGPEFLTYFNYEAQQDKSGLPNDRFSAERPEGSISTLTIQRTEQRDSAMYRCASSLGRTGENTEAFFGQGTRLTVV.